This TCR beta chain comes out of a study of blood T cell repertoires in COVID-19 (dated by TCRdb to the early 2020s). Background on the whole study: Samples covering the acute and convalescent phases of COVID-19 were provided by collaborators in the United States, Italy and Spain. The samples were drawn from the first 160 participants of the ongoing ImmuneRACE study and from over 950 subjects provided by 6 global collaborators. Deeply sampled blood TCRbeta repertoires from subjects exposed to, actively infected with, or recovered from COVID-19 were included in the dataset. The repertoires were released in a freely available public database meant as a resource for research on the immune response to SARS-CoV-2. The prospective study material was composed of cDNA or gDNA derived from T cells, B-cell-depleted T cells, or PBMCs. Where available, HLA class I and class II types were obtained from metadata supplied by the sample provider rather than from assay-based typing. Nearly every sample came with metadata listing a de-identified subject ID, COVID-19 status, age in years and sex. Study-wide conclusions, independent of this receptor: The quantity of clinical and demographic metadata differed by source and by participant and was supplied without curation.

Whole blood was collected in K2EDTA tubes by collaborating institutions according to the institutions' own protocols. For TCRbeta analysis, collaborators shipped samples as frozen whole blood, isolated PBMCs, or DNA extracted from either of those sample types. The CDR3 covers 15 residues, taking in both the cysteine and the phenylalanine. Solely the CDR3 DNA is kept, with 45 bases framed from the first base. Sequences MNHEY (CDR1) and SMNVEV (CDR2) are obtained from the germline V gene (reference sequence). Germline trimming: 5 bases from V, 3 bases from J; junction bases outside gene matches: 7. In the case of this clone: Its antigen is not yet known. Per-base quality was not reported, and no clone a single base away is much larger than it.

TCRbeta CDR3 regions were amplified from genomic DNA by means of the immunoSEQ Assay, a bias-controlled multiplex PCR. Per the source publication's procedure: Nucleated cell counts per sample were estimated from amplification of reference gene primers within the assay. Sequence reads were collapsed and filtered to measure the absolute abundance of every unique TCRbeta CDR3 rearrangement. For each sample, productive Simpson clonality was calculated as the square root of Simpson's diversity index across productive rearrangements. Entries here come from immuneACCESS through TCRdb and include only in-frame sequences with V and J called. Some clones fail to appear in such tables; in the studies checked, an unresolved V gene covers under half of the shortfall, and the cause of the remainder is unknown. V and J calls and clone size are given by that table; D and trimming were obtained from the DNA. The sample table contains 150,000 or so clones; only one count was recorded for approximately 86% of them. The top ten clones comprise about 3% of the sample.

Sequencing was performed on peripheral blood. The chain is made from TRBV27 and TRBJ1-1; TRBD1 lines up with 9 middle nucleotides. This receptor was taken from a woman in her thirties or forties with active or convalescent COVID-19. The sequenced DNA: TGTGCCAGCAGTCACCCGGGACAGGGATACACTGAAGCTTTCTTT. This is translated as CASSHPGQGYTEAFF.